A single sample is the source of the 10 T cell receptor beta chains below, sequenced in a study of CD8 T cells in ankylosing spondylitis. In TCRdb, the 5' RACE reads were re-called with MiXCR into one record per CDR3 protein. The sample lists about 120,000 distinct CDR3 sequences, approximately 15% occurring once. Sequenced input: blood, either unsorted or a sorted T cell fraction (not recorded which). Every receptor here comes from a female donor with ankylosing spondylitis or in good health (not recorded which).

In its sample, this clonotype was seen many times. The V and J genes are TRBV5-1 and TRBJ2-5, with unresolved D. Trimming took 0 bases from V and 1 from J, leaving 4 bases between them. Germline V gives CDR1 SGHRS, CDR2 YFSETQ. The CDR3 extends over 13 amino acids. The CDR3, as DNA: TGCGCCAGCAGCTTGGGAACCCAAGAGACCCAGTACTTC. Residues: CASSLGTQETQYF. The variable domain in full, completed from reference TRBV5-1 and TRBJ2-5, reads KAGVTQTPRYLIKTRGQQVTLSCSPISGHRSVSWYQQTPGQGLQFLFEYFSETQRNKGNFPGRFSGRQFSNSRSEMNVSTLELGDSALYLCASSLGTQETQYFGPGTRLLVL.

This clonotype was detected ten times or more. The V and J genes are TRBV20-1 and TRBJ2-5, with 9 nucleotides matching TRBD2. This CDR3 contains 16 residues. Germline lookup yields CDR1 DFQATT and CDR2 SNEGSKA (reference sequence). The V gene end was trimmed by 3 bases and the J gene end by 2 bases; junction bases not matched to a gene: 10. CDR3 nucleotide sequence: TGCAGTGCTAGGAGGTTCGTTAGCGGGAGTCAAGAGACCCAGTACTTC. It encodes CSARRFVSGSQETQYF.

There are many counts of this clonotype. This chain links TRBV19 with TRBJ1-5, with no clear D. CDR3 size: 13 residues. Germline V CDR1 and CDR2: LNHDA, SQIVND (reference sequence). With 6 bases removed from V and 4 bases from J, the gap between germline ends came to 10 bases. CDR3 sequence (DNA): TGTGCCAGTAGCCCTGATTGGAATCAGCCCCAGCATTTT. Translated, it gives CASSPDWNQPQHF.

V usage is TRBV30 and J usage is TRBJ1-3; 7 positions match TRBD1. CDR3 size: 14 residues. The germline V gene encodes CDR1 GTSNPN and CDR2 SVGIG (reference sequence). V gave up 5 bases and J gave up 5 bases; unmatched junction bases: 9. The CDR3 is CAWLHRGRRNTIYF. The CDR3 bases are TGTGCCTGGCTCCACAGGGGACGCAGAAACACCATATATTTT.

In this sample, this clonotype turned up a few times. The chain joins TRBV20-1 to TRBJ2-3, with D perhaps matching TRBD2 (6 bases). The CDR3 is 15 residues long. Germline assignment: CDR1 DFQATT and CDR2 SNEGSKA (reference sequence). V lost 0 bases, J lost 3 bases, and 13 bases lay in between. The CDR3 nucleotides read TGCAGTGCTAGAGATCCCGGGAGAGGGACAGATACGCAGTATTTT. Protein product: CSARDPGRGTDTQYF.

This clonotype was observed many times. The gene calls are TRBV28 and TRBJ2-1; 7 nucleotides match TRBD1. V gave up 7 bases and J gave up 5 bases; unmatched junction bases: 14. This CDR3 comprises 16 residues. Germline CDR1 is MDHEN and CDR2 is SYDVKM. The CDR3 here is CASNTNPGQKDNEQFF. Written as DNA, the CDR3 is TGTGCCAGCAATACAAATCCGGGACAGAAGGACAATGAGCAGTTCTTC.

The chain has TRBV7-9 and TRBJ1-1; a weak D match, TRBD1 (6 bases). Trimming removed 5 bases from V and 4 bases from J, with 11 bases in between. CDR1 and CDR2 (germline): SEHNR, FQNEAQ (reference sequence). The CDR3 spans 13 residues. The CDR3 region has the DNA TGTGCCAGCAGCACCCTGGGGGCCACTGAAGCTTTCTTT. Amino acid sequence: CASSTLGATEAFF.

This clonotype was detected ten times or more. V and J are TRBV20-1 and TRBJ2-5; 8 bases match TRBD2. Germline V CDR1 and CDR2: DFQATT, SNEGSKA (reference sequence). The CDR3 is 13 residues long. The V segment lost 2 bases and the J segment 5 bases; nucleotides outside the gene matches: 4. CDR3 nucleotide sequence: TGCAGTGCTAGACTCGGGGGGGCCGAGACCCAGTACTTC. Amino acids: CSARLGGAETQYF.

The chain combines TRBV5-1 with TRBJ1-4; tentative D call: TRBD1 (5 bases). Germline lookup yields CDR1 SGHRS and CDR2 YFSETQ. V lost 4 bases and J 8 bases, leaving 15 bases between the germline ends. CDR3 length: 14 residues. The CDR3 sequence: CASSPAGEREKLFF. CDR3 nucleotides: TGCGCCAGCAGCCCAGCGGGGGAACGAGAAAAACTGTTTTTT.

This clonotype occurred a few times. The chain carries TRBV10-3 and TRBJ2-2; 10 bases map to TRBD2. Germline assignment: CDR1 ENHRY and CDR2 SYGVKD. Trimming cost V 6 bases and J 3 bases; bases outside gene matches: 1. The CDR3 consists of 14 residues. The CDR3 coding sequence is TGTGCCATCAGGAGCGGGGGGGACACCGGGGAGCTGTTTTTT. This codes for CAIRSGGDTGELFF.